The 9 T cell receptor beta chains below were found in one sample sequenced in a study of blood T cells in healthy people across ages. Primers used in a second PCR of about 6 to 11 cycles were a sample-barcoded 5' primer and a J-beta primer mix. TCRdb fed the 5' RACE reads into MiXCR, producing one record per CDR3 protein. Here the sample spans more than 650,000 distinct CDR3 sequences, over 20% being singletons. The sequencing sample was made of blood. All receptors derive from a man between 70 and 80 years old in good health.

Only one count was recorded for this clonotype. As the CDR3 is not closed by the conserved phenylalanine or tryptophan, this likely results from a read error. CDR3 bases: TGTGCCAGCAGTCGCCAATACATGAACACTGAAGCTTTCCTT. It encodes CASSRQYMNTEAFL. V is TRBV6-2 or TRBV6-3 and J is TRBJ1-1; D gene unclear. The germline V gene has CDR1 MNHEY and CDR2 SVGEGT. This CDR3 region has 14 residues. Deletions cut 5 bases from V and 0 bases from J, with 10 bases between.

The rearrangement uses TRBV24-1 and TRBJ1-5; 8 bases line up with TRBD1. This CDR3 has 15 residues. The junction had 6 bases not matched to a gene; V was cut back by 3 bases and J by 6 bases. Germline CDR1 reads KGHDR; CDR2 reads SFDVKD. For the CDR3, the DNA is TGTGCCACCAGTGATGGCGGACAGGGCGGTCAGCCCCAGCATTTT. Translation gives CATSDGGQGGQPQHF.

This clonotype has just a few counts. This sequence joins TRBV10-3 and TRBJ2-3; D tentatively reads TRBD1 or TRBD2 (5 bases each). CDR3 length: 16 residues. Trimming pared 0 bases from V and 0 bases from J, leaving 10 bases between. Germline V gene sequence: CDR1 ENHRY, CDR2 SYGVKD. DNA of the CDR3: TGTGCCATCAGTGAGTCCTGGGACGAAAGCACAGATACGCAGTATTTT. This encodes CAISESWDESTDTQYF.

This clonotype was observed many times. For the CDR3, the DNA is TGTGCCAGCATCCACAGGGTTGCGGACGAGCAGTACGTC. This sequence encodes CASIHRVADEQYV. V usage is TRBV5-5 and J usage is TRBJ2-7; maybe TRBD1 (6 bases). CDR1 and CDR2 (germline): SGHKS, YYEKEE (reference sequence). The CDR3 consists of 13 residues. V shed 6 bases and J shed 5 bases, with 15 bases lying between them.

The sample holds a few counts of this clonotype. The V and J genes are TRBV5-1 and TRBJ2-2; D unresolved. Germline CDR1 and CDR2: SGHRS and YFSETQ. V was trimmed by 5 bases and J by 6 bases, leaving 11 bases between them. The CDR3 is 13 residues long. CDR3 bases: TGCGCCAGCAGAGCCGGCATTTCCGGGGAGCTGTTTTTT. It encodes CASRAGISGELFF. Full variable domain (remainder filled in from reference TRBV5-1 and TRBJ2-2): KAGVTQTPRYLIKTRGQQVTLSCSPISGHRSVSWYQQTPGQGLQFLFEYFSETQRNKGNFPGRFSGRQFSNSRSEMNVSTLELGDSALYLCASRAGISGELFFGEGSRLTVL.

The chain couples TRBV5-6 to TRBJ2-7, with TRBD1 matching 7 bases. The CDR3 is 14 residues long. V gave up 0 bases and J gave up 3 bases; unmatched junction bases: 3. Germline V gives CDR1 SGHDT, CDR2 YYEEEE. The CDR3 nucleotides are TGTGCCAGCAGCTTGGGGAACAGGGGCTACGAGCAGTACTTC. Protein sequence: CASSLGNRGYEQYF.

For the CDR3, the DNA is TGCAGCGTTGGCAGCGGGAGGGGACAGTACTTC. It yields the protein CSVGSGRGQYF. The chain carries TRBV29-1 and TRBJ2-4; 10 bases map to TRBD2. Trimming removed 4 bases from V and 13 bases from J; junction bases left unmatched: 4. Germline CDR1 is SQVTM and CDR2 is ANQGSEA. The CDR3 totals 11 residues.

There are many counts of this clonotype. For the CDR3, the DNA is TGTGCCAGCAGACAGGGAACTGGGGCCAACGTCCTGACTTTC. Protein: CASRQGTGANVLTF. The J gene is TRBJ2-6, the V gene TRBV7-2, with a tentative D call TRBD1 (6 bases). V lost 6 bases and J lost 2, with 8 bases in between. Germline V gene sequence: CDR1 SGHTA, CDR2 FQGNSA. CDR3 size: 14 residues.

V is TRBV29-1 and J is TRBJ1-4; tentative D call: TRBD1 (5 bases). The CDR3 contains 16 residues. CDR1 is SQVTM and CDR2 is ANQGSEA in the germline V gene. Trimming pared 4 bases from V and 0 bases from J, leaving 15 bases between. CDR3 in amino acids: CSVGGGGGPTNEKLFF. CDR3 DNA sequence: TGCAGCGTTGGGGGCGGAGGAGGTCCAACTAATGAAAAACTGTTTTTT.